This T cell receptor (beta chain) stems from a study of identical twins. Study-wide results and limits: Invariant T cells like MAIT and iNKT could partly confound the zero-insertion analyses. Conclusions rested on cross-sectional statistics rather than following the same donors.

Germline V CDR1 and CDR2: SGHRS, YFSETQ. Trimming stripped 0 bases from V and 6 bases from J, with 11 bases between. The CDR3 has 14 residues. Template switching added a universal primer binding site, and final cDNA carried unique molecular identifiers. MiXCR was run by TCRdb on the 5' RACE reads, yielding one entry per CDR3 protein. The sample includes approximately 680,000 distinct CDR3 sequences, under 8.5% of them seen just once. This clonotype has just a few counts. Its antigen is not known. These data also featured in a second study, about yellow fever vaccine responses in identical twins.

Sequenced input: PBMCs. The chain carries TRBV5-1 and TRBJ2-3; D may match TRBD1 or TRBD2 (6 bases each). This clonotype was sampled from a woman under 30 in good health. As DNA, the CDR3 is TGCGCCAGCAGCTTGGAGGGGGGTTTGGATACGCAGTATTTT. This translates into CASSLEGGLDTQYF.